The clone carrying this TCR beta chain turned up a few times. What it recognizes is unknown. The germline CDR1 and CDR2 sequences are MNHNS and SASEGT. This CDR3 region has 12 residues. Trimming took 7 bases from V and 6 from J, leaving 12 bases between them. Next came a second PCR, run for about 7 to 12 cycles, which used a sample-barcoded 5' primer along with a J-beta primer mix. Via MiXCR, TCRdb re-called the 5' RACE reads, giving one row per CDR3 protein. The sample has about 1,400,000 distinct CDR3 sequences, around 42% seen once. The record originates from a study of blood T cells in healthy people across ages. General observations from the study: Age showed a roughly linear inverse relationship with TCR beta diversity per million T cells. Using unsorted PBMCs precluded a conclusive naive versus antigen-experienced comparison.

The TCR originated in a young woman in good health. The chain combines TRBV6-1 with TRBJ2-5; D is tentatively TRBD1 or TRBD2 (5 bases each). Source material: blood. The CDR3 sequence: CASIRGGQTQYF. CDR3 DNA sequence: TGTGCCAGCATAAGGGGCGGGCAGACCCAGTACTTC.